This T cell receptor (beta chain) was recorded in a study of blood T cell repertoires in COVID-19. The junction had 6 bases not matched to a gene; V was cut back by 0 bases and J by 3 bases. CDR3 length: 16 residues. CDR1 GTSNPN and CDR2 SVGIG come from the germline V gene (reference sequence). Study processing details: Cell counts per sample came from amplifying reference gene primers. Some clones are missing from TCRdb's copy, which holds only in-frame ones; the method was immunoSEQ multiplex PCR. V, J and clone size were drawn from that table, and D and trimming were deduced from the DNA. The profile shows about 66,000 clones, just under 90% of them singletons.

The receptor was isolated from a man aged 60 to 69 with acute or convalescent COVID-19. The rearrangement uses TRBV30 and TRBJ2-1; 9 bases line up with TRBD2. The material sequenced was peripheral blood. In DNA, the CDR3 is TGTGCCTGGAGTGTACACCTAGCGGGAAACTACAATGAGCAGTTCTTC. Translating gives CAWSVHLAGNYNEQFF.